This TCR beta chain emerged from a study of shared clonotypes between healthy human individuals (dated by TCRdb to the early 2020s). Study-level background: A few men and a couple of women, aged 18 to 49 years, made up the cohort. Per donor, three plates each were used for CD4 naive and CD4 memory, two for CD8 naive, and one for CD8 memory. To estimate repertoire size and how much clonotype sharing occurs between individuals, the study deeply sequenced the blood TCR repertoires of five or six healthy adults. Libraries were prepared and TCR repertoires were sequenced by different laboratories using diverse techniques, in order to increase sequencing depth and limit assay-specific biases. Between about 0.94 and 8.9 billion PBMCs per donor were obtained by leukapheresis.

General findings and caveats noted by the study authors: Estimated clonotype richness was generally larger for naive than for memory subsets. The genetic and exposure-history diversity represented was limited by the small number of donors. Compared with non-shared clonotypes, the clonotypes found in all four sorted-subset donors had higher generation probabilities. Rarefaction of sorted-subset datasets indicated incomplete sequencing despite the large sequencing depth. Only blood was sampled, and tissue TCR repertoires likely differ from those in blood. Across a handful of donors, about 5% of naive CD4, around 3.5% of naive CD8, roughly 2.2% of memory CD4, and about 0.44% of memory CD8 clonotypes were shared. Pairwise subsampling indicated that sequencing depth was expected to affect the degree of clonotype sharing among donors.

Healthy HIV-negative adults with no recently reported acute infections or vaccinations were included as donors. Every donor was a Caucasian adult living in Nashville, Tennessee, USA. CD4+ T cells were enriched by magnetic negative selection, after which naive cells were positively selected on CD45RA and the negative fraction was taken as the memory subset. Blood was collected by leukapheresis, and PBMCs were isolated by Ficoll-Histopaque density gradient centrifugation and then cryopreserved in liquid nitrogen vapor phase. Analytical flow cytometry was used to check the purity and quantity of every magnetically sorted T cell population. Each sorted fraction had its genomic DNA isolated and then quantified by UV absorbance on a Nanodrop 2000c. Including the terminal cysteine and phenylalanine, the CDR3 comprises 18 residues. Kept here is only the CDR3 DNA, which spans 54 bases and is read in frame from base 1. V loses 2 bases at its end and J loses 0 bases; junction bases beyond the gene matches: 9. The germline V gene (reference sequence) specifies LNHDA as CDR1 and SQIVND as CDR2.

Using the deep immunoSEQ assay, TCR CDR3 regions were amplified from genomic DNA by multiplex PCR. Extracted genomic DNA from each cell subset was spread evenly across all wells of several immunoSEQ 96-well plates, with each plate serving as a replicate. For sorted subsets, each replicate PCR was loaded with around 220 ng genomic DNA, equivalent to approximately 33,000 T cell genomes. The purified libraries were quantified using a Qubit 3.0 fluorometer, sized with a Bioanalyzer 2100, and then quantified again using the KAPA Library Quantification kit. Every immunoSEQ 96-well plate was sequenced on a dedicated single-read 150-cycle Illumina NextSeq 550 flow cell. From the authors' description of their analysis: Because the immunoSEQ output held only junctional sequences and lacked quality scores, the filtering could not match the filtering applied to full-length reads. Sequences were annotated with PyIR, a Python wrapper for IgBLAST v1.9, and V/J genes and CDR3 were assigned using IMGT germline references. Any read was removed if the V/J assignment was weak (E-value above 1e-6), the CDR3 was missing, or the read contained stop codons, out-of-frame junctions, or ambiguous translated residues. V3J clonotypes were defined by identical inferred V gene, J gene, and CDR3 amino acid sequence. The percentage overlap between two repertoires was calculated by dividing the number of shared unique clonotypes by the size of the smaller repertoire. Richness of each repertoire was evaluated using RTK rarefaction, the Chao1 estimator, and Recon v2.1 estimates of unobserved clonotypes. OLGA was used to compute generation probabilities for all TCRbeta clonotypes that the gDNA method yielded from a few donors. TCRdb carries this immuneACCESS record with in-frame sequences only. Its versions omit some clonotypes, under half of them owing to an unresolved V gene in the studies checked, with the rest unexplained. V, J and clone size are those of that table, while D and trimming were read from the DNA. In this sample the table shows more than 850,000 clones, about 84% of which occur a single time. The ten largest clonotypes hold 0.5% to 0.6% of the sample.

With respect to this clone: Its antigen is still unknown. No quality values exist for individual bases; no much larger clone is one base distant.

This clonotype was sampled from a man aged 18-30 years in good health. Some clones in this sample may be carry-over from other donors' samples. The rearranged chain carries TRBV19 and TRBJ2-7; TRBD2 lines up with 11 middle nucleotides. The sample consisted of memory CD4+ T cells from PBMCs. Interpreted using the paper, the cell subset or site label stands for: CD45RA-negative fraction. In nucleotide form, the sequence is TGTGCCAGTAGTATACTGCCGTCCGGGACTAGCGGCTCCTACGAGCAGTACTTC. Its protein is CASSILPSGTSGSYEQYF.